The present T cell receptor (beta chain) was sequenced within a study of cytomegalovirus exposure and HLA in healthy donors. Regarding the study as a whole: What was likely a sequencing artifact was a cluster of highly shared sequence variants.

CDR3 size: 14 residues. Per the germline V gene, CDR1 is MNHNS and CDR2 is SASEGT. Trimming took off 3 bases at V and 2 bases at J, with 11 bases between the two ends. Healthy bone marrow donors formed the donor group. Note on this clone: Its target is not known.

In the PCR, 60 Vbeta and 13 Jbeta primers were used. Original data processing: In a later analysis, of some 80 million unique beta chains, 9 million to 11 million appeared in at least two donors. Assay used: immunoSEQ multiplex PCR; TCRdb lists only in-frame clones, some missing. V and J calls and clone size come straight from that table; D and trimming were deduced from the DNA. The sample holds approximately 150,000 clones, roughly three fifths seen once. The specimen was PBMCs. The TCR was taken from a woman aged 55-69 years in good health and CMV-seronegative. The V call is TRBV6-1, the J call TRBJ2-7; a possible D gene is TRBD1 (5 bases). Here the CDR3 DNA reads TGTGCCAGCAGTGACAACAGGTTCCCCTACGAGCAGTACTTC. Its translation is CASSDNRFPYEQYF.